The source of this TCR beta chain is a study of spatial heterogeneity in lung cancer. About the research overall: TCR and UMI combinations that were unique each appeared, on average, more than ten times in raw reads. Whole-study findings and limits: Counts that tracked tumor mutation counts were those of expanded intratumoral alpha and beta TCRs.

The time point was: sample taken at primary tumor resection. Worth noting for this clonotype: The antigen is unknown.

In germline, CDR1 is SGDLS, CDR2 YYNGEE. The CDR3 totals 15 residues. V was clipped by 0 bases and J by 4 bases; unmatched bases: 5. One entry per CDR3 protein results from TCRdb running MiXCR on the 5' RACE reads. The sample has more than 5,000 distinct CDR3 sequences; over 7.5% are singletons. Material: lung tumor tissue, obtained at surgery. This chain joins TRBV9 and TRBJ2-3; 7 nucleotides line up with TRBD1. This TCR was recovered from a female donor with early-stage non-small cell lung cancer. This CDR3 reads CASSVDRGHADTQYF. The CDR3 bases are TGTGCCAGCAGCGTAGACAGGGGTCACGCAGATACGCAGTATTTT.